This T cell receptor beta chain was captured by sequencing in a study of beta chain features in type 1 diabetes. Overall study findings and caveats: TCRB repertoires of naive, central memory and Treg cells appeared more similar among patients than among healthy donors. A definitive answer on HLA type influencing TCRB rearrangement was not reached here. Among all four CD4+ subsets, Type 1 diabetes patients had TCRB CDR3s that were moderately but significantly shorter.

Trimming left V 0 bases short and J 2 bases short, with 11 bases between. The germline CDR1 and CDR2 sequences are MNHEY and SVGAGI. The CDR3 contains 16 residues. The isolated RNA, all of it, was reverse transcribed, so expressed TCRB transcripts were what got sequenced. Sequencing used immunoSEQ multiplex PCR; TCRdb keeps in-frame clones, though not all of them. The sample gives some 160,000 clones, roughly 8% of which show up once; 0.45% to 0.55% is in the top ten. To note about this clone: Its antigen remains unknown.

This TCR was recovered from a woman aged 18-30 years with type 1 diabetes. The rearrangement uses TRBV6-5 and TRBJ1-3; D might be TRBD1 (6 bases). Sequencing was done on a sample of central memory CD4+ T cells from blood. The CDR3 loop is CASSYSMAGAGNTIYF. CDR3 coding DNA: TGTGCCAGCAGTTACTCGATGGCAGGGGCTGGAAACACCATATATTTT.